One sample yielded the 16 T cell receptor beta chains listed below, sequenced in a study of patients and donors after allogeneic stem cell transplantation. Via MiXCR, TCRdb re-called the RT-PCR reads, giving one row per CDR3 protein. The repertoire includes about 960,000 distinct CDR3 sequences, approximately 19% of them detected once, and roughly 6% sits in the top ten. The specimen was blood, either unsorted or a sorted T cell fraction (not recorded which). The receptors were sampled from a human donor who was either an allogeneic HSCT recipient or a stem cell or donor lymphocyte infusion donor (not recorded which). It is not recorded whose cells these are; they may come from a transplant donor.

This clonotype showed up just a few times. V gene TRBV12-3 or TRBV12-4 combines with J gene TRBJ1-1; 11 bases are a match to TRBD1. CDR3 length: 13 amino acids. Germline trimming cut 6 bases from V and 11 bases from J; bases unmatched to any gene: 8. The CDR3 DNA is TGTGCCAGCAGCTCAGGGACAGGGGGGATGGCTTTCTTT. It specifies CASSSGTGGMAFF.

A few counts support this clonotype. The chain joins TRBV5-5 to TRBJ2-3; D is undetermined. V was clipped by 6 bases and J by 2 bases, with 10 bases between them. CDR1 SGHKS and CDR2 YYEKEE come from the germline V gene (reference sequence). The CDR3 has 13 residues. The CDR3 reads CASTLLVTDTQYF. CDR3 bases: TGTGCCAGCACTCTCTTAGTCACAGATACGCAGTATTTT.

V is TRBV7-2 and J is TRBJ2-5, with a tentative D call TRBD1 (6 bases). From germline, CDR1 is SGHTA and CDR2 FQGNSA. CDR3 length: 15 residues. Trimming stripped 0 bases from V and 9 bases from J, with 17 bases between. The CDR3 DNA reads TGTGCCAGCAGCTTAGCAGGGACACCAAAAGTGGCCCAGTACTTC. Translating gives CASSLAGTPKVAQYF. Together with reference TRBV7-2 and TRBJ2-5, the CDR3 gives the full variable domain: GAGVSQSPSNKVTEKGKDVELRCDPISGHTALYWYRQSLGQGLEFLIYFQGNSAPDKSGLPSDRFSAERTGGSVSTLTIQRTQQEDSAVYLCASSLAGTPKVAQYFGPGTRLLVL.

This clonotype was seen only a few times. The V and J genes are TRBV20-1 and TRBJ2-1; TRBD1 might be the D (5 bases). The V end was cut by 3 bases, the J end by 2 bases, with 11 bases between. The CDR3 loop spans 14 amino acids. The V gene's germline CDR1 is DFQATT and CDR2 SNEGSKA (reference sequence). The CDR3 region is CSASWQGTYNEQFF. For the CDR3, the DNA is TGCAGTGCTAGTTGGCAGGGAACCTACAATGAGCAGTTCTTC.

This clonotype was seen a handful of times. The CDR3 DNA follows: TGTGCCAGCAGCTTGGCCAGTGGGCAGATAAATCAGCCCCAGCATTTT. The encoded protein is CASSLASGQINQPQHF. The rearrangement links TRBV5-6 to TRBJ1-5, with no clear D. Trimming left V 0 bases short and J 4 bases short, with 14 bases between. CDR3 size: 16 residues. Germline V gene data show CDR1 as SGHDT and CDR2 as YYEEEE.

Here the CDR3 reads CASSPGLAGVGGELFF. As DNA, the CDR3 is TGCGCCAGCAGCCCCGGACTAGCGGGAGTTGGCGGGGAGCTGTTTTTT. The V gene is TRBV5-1, the J gene TRBJ2-2; 13 bases map to TRBD2. The CDR3 runs 16 residues. V gave up 4 bases and J gave up 7 bases; unmatched junction bases: 7. Germline V gene lookup returns CDR1 SGHRS and CDR2 YFSETQ. The variable domain in full, with the rest retrieved from reference TRBV5-1 and TRBJ2-2, is KAGVTQTPRYLIKTRGQQVTLSCSPISGHRSVSWYQQTPGQGLQFLFEYFSETQRNKGNFPGRFSGRQFSNSRSEMNVSTLELGDSALYLCASSPGLAGVGGELFFGEGSRLTVL.

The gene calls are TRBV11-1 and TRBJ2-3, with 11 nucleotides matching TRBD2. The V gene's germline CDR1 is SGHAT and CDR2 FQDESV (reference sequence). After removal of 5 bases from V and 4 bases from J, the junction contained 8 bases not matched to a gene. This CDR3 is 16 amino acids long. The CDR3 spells CASSARLAGTPDTQYF. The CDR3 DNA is TGTGCCAGCAGCGCTCGACTAGCGGGAACCCCAGATACGCAGTATTTT.

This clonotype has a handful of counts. Here the CDR3 DNA reads TGTGCCAGCAGCCAAGCGCCCGGACAGGGGTATGGCTACACCTTC. The encoded protein is CASSQAPGQGYGYTF. The chain employs TRBV7-2 and TRBJ1-2; TRBD1 matches at 9 bases. This CDR3 is built from 15 residues. V lost 5 bases and J lost 5; bases outside the gene matches: 9. Germline CDR1 is SGHTA and CDR2 is FQGNSA.

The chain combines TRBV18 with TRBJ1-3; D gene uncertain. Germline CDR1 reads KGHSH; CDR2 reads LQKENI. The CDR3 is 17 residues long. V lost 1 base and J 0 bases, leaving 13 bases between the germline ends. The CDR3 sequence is CASSPLAGRASGNTIYF. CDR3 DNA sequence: TGTGCCAGCTCACCACTGGCAGGCCGGGCCTCTGGAAACACCATATATTTT.

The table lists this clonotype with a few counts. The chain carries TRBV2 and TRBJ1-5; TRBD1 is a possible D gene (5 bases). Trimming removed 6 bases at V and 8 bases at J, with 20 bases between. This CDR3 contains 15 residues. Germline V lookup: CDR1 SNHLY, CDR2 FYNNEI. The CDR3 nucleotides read TGTGCCAGCAGGGGGGGAACAGAGGGGATAAAGCCCCAGCATTTT. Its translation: CASRGGTEGIKPQHF.

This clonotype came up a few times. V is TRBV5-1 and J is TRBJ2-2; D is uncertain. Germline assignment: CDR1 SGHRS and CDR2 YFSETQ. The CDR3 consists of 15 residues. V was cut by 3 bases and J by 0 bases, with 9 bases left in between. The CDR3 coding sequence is TGCGCCAGCAGCTCCCCTCCGGCGAACACCGGGGAGCTGTTTTTT. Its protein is CASSSPPANTGELFF.

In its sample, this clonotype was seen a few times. The CDR3 loop reads CASIKIPSAGGELFF. The CDR3 nucleotides are TGTGCCAGCATCAAAATCCCGAGCGCTGGCGGGGAGCTGTTTTTT. This rearrangement joins TRBV11-2 to TRBJ2-2; D is uncertain. V was trimmed by 7 bases and J by 7 bases, leaving 19 bases between them. CDR3 length: 15 amino acids. CDR1 and CDR2 (germline): SGHAT, FQNNGV.

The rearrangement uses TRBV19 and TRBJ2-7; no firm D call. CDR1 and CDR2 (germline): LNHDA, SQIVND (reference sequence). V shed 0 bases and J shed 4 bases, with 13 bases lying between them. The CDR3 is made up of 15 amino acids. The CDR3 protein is CASSIDAMSLYEQYF. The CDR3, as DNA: TGTGCCAGTAGTATAGATGCTATGTCCCTATACGAGCAGTACTTC.

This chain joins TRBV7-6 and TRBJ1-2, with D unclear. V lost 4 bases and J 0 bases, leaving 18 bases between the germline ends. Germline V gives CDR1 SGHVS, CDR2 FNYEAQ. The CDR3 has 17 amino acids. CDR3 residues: CASSSRSLKGPNYGYTF. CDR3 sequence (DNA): TGTGCCAGCAGCTCACGGTCGTTGAAGGGCCCTAACTATGGCTACACCTTC.

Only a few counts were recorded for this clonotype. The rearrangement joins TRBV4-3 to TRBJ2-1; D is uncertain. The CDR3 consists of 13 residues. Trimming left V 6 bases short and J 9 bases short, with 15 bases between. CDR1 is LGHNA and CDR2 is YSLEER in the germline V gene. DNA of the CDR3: TGCGCCAGCAGGGCGTCTGGGTCCTTTGAGCAGTTCTTC. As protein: CASRASGSFEQFF.

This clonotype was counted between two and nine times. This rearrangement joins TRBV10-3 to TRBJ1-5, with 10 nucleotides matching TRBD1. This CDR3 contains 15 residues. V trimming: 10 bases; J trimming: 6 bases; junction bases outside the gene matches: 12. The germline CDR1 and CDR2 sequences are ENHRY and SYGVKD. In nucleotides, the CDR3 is TGTGCCAGCAGACCGGAAAGGGACAGGGGTCAGCCCCAGCATTTT. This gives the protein CASRPERDRGQPQHF.